The 12 T cell receptor beta chains below come from one sample, sequenced in a study of blood T cell repertoires in COVID-19 (dated by TCRdb to 2019 to 2021). Library method: the immunoSEQ multiplex PCR assay. This immuneACCESS table, as held by TCRdb, lists in-frame sequences with V and J called but not all clones. Of the missing ones, under half trace to an unresolved V gene in checked studies; the others have no known cause. For this sample there are about 270,000 clones; 70% to 90% appear just once. The top ten constitute over 2% of the sample. Sequenced input: PBMCs or T cells enriched from blood (not recorded which). These receptors were obtained from a woman aged 55-70 years in a cohort exposed to, infected with or recovered from COVID-19 (not recorded which).

The V call is TRBV6-5, the J call TRBJ2-7; 10 positions match TRBD2. There are 15 residues in the CDR3. Germline V gene sequence: CDR1 MNHEY, CDR2 SVGAGI. Trimming took 7 bases from V and 6 from J; bases not matched to a gene: 12. CDR3 DNA: TGTGCCAGCACCAAGGGGTCTAGCGGGAGCAGCGAGCAGTACTTC. This encodes CASTKGSSGSSEQYF.

This clone was recorded once. The chain links TRBV7-9 to TRBJ2-7, with D possibly matching TRBD2 (6 bases). V was pared by 3 bases and J by 6 bases, with 18 bases between. The CDR3 runs 15 residues. Per germline, CDR1 SEHNR and CDR2 FQNEAQ (reference sequence). In DNA form, the CDR3 reads TGTGCCAGCAGCTTCGGTGGAGGGCTTGGGCTCGAGCAGTACTTC. Amino acid sequence: CASSFGGGLGLEQYF.

V and J are TRBV19 and TRBJ1-5; D call uncertain. Looked up from germline, CDR1 is LNHDA and CDR2 is SQIVND (reference sequence). V dropped 6 bases and J dropped 7 bases, with 13 bases sitting between them. The CDR3 has 13 amino acids. CDR3 in DNA: TGTGCCAGTAGCGAGGGTGGTGGGCAGCCCCAGCATTTT. This codes for CASSEGGGQPQHF.

The chain carries TRBV6-5 and TRBJ2-1, with D possibly TRBD1 on 6 matching bases. Trimming cost V 9 bases and J 4 bases, with 16 bases left between them. Germline lookup yields CDR1 MNHEY and CDR2 SVGAGI. The CDR3 runs to 14 residues. The CDR3 is CASTDRLDYNEQFF. In DNA form, the CDR3 reads TGTGCCAGTACGGACAGACTGGATTACAATGAGCAGTTCTTC.

This chain connects TRBV6-5 to TRBJ1-6; 7 bases map to TRBD1. Germline assignment: CDR1 MNHEY and CDR2 SVGAGI. The CDR3 spans 13 residues. V dropped 7 bases and J dropped 6; count of bases not matched to a gene: 3. The CDR3 DNA reads as TGTGCCAGCATGAGGGACAGTAATTCACCCCTCCACTTT. It codes for CASMRDSNSPLHF.

The V call is TRBV27, the J call TRBJ2-7; D is perhaps TRBD2 (6 bases). The germline V gene has CDR1 MNHEY and CDR2 SMNVEV (reference sequence). There are 19 residues in the CDR3. The V gene lost 0 bases and the J gene lost 6 bases, with 27 bases spanning the gap. The DNA for the CDR3 is TGTGCCAGCAGTTTATCACGGGGGTCGCTGGGGAAAAGGAGAGGCGAGCAGTACTTC. Its protein product is CASSLSRGSLGKRRGEQYF.

This chain connects TRBV9 to TRBJ2-6; D unresolved. The V gene's germline CDR1 is SGDLS and CDR2 YYNGEE. The V end was cut by 0 bases, the J end by 4 bases, with 8 bases between. The CDR3 consists of 15 residues. CDR3 coding DNA: TGTGCCAGCAGCGTAGATACAGCCGGGGCCAACGTCCTGACTTTC. This sequence encodes CASSVDTAGANVLTF.

This clone was recorded once. This chain links TRBV3-1 (or the pseudogene TRBV3-2) with TRBJ1-2, with D tentatively TRBD1 (6 bases). The germline V and J ends were trimmed by 0 bases and 5 bases, with 13 bases remaining between them. The CDR3 consists of 15 residues. Looked up from germline, CDR1 is LGHDT and CDR2 is YNNKEL (reference sequence). The CDR3 region is CASSQDRTGRYGYTF. DNA of the CDR3: TGTGCCAGCAGCCAAGATAGAACAGGGCGATATGGCTACACCTTC.

The J gene is TRBJ2-1, the V gene TRBV18; TRBD2 agrees at 10 bases. CDR3 size: 18 residues. Germline V gives CDR1 KGHSH, CDR2 LQKENI. Losses at the gene ends were 3 bases for V and 6 bases for J; bases not matched to a gene: 14. CDR3 protein: CASSPRAGEREGGNEQFF. For the CDR3, the DNA is TGTGCCAGCTCACCCCGGGCCGGGGAGCGGGAGGGCGGCAATGAGCAGTTCTTC.

This clone was seen a single time. The chain combines TRBV10-2 with TRBJ2-1; 8 nucleotides align to TRBD1. CDR3 length: 16 amino acids. J gave up 3 bases and V 4 bases, and 8 bases lay outside the gene matches. CDR1 and CDR2 (germline): WSHSY, SAAADI. CDR3: CASSAWAGQGYNEQFF. The CDR3 bases are TGCGCCAGCAGTGCCTGGGCAGGACAGGGCTACAATGAGCAGTTCTTC.

This chain joins TRBV7-2 and TRBJ2-7, with D possibly being TRBD2 (6 bases). Trimming removed 1 base at V and 4 bases at J, with 17 bases between. Germline CDR1 is SGHTA and CDR2 is FQGNSA. The CDR3 sequence is 16 residues long. CDR3 loop: CASSLGPSGGVYEQYF. In nucleotides, the CDR3 is TGTGCCAGCAGCTTAGGACCGTCAGGCGGGGTTTACGAGCAGTACTTC.

The V gene is TRBV27, the J gene TRBJ2-7, with 7 bases aligning to TRBD1. The CDR3 contains 16 residues. The germline V gene has CDR1 MNHEY and CDR2 SMNVEV (reference sequence). V was clipped by 5 bases and J by 0 bases; unmatched bases: 10. The CDR3 nucleotides read TGTGCCAGCAGTCCCCCTACGGGACAGAGCTCCTACGAGCAGTACTTC. Its translation: CASSPPTGQSSYEQYF.